This T cell receptor (beta chain) was observed in a study of T cells after yellow fever vaccination. Germline V gives CDR1 SQVTM, CDR2 ANQGSEA. With V trimmed by 7 bases and J by 8 bases, 11 bases remained unmatched. There are 13 residues in the CDR3. TCRdb reprocessed the 5' RACE reads via MiXCR and lists one record per CDR3 protein. The table has roughly 310,000 distinct CDR3 sequences, 3.6% seen once. This clonotype has only a few counts. The chain carries TRBV29-1 and TRBJ1-1; TRBD1 agrees at 9 bases. This clonotype originated in a young man who received the YFV17D yellow fever vaccine. Specimen: PBMCs, collected on the day of the yellow fever booster vaccination. CDR3 amino acids: CSAGQGSMDEAFF. As DNA, the CDR3 is TGCAGCGCGGGACAGGGCTCCATGGACGAAGCTTTCTTT. Using reference TRBV29-1 and TRBJ1-1 for the parts outside the CDR3, the full variable domain is SAVISQKPSRDICQRGTSLTIQCQVDSQVTMMFWYRQQPGQSLTLIATANQGSEATYESGFVIDKFPISRPNLTFSTLTVSNMSPEDSSIYLCSAGQGSMDEAFFGQGTRLTVV.